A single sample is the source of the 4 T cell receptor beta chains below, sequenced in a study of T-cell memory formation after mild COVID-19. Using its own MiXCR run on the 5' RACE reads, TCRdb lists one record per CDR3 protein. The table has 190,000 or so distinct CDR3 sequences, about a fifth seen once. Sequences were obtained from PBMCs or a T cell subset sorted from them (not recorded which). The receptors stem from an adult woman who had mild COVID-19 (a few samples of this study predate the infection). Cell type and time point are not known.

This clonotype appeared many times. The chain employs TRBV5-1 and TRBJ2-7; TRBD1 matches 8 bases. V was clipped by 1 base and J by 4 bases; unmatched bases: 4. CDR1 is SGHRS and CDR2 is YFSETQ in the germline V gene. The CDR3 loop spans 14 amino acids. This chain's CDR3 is CASSLTGTGYEQYF. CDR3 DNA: TGCGCCAGCAGCTTGACCGGGACAGGTTACGAGCAGTACTTC. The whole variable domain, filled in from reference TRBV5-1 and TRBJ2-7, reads KAGVTQTPRYLIKTRGQQVTLSCSPISGHRSVSWYQQTPGQGLQFLFEYFSETQRNKGNFPGRFSGRQFSNSRSEMNVSTLELGDSALYLCASSLTGTGYEQYFGPGTRLTVT.

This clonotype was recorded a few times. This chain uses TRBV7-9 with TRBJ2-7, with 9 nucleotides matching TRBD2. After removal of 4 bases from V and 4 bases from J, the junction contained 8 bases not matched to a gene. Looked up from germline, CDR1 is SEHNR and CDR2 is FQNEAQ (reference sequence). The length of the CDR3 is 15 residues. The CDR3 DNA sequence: TGTGCCAGCAGCTCCCCACCGGGACTAGCTTACGAGCAGTACTTC. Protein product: CASSSPPGLAYEQYF.

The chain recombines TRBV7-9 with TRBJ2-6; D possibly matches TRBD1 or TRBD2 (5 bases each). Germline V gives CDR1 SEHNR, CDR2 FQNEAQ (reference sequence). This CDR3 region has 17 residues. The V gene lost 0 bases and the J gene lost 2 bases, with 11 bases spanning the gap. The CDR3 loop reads CASSLAWDAAGANVLTF. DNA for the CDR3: TGTGCCAGCAGCTTAGCCTGGGACGCTGCTGGGGCCAACGTCCTGACTTTC.

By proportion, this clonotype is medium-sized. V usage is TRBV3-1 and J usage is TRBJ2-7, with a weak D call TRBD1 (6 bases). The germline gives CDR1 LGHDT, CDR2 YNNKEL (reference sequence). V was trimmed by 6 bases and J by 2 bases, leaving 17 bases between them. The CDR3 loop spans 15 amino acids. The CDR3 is CASSVGFTGPYEQYF. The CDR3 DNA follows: TGTGCCAGCAGTGTCGGGTTTACAGGGCCCTACGAGCAGTACTTC.